These 17 T cell receptor beta chains originate from one sample sequenced in a study of OX40 agonist ivuxolimab in advanced cancers. This table comes from immunoSEQ multiplex PCR, and its TCRdb copy is limited to in-frame clones, with some not included. Of approximately 100,000 clones in the sample, 84% are singletons; the top ten hold roughly 5%. The sample was CD4+ or CD8+ T cells sorted from blood, taken in a trial of the OX40 agonist ivuxolimab. The receptors derive from an adult with an advanced solid tumor such as melanoma, head and neck, liver or kidney cancer.

The chain combines TRBV12-5 with TRBJ2-3, with D tentatively TRBD1 (5 bases). CDR3 length: 18 amino acids. V dropped 2 bases and J dropped 3 bases, with 21 bases sitting between them. Germline values: CDR1 LGHNT, CDR2 FRNRAP. In DNA, the CDR3 is TGTGCTAGTGGTTTGACCTGGGGCAAGGGCCGAGCGACAGATACGCAGTATTTT. It encodes CASGLTWGKGRATDTQYF.

The chain couples TRBV5-1 to TRBJ2-5; TRBD2 is a possible D gene (6 bases). CDR3 length: 16 residues. Germline lookup yields CDR1 SGHRS and CDR2 YFSETQ. V was shortened by 0 bases and J by 5 bases, with 17 bases between the two germline ends. CDR3 bases: TGCGCCAGCAGCTTGGATGGAGGGTTGGGGAGGGAGACCCAGTACTTC. Its translation is CASSLDGGLGRETQYF. Filled out from reference TRBV5-1 and TRBJ2-5, the complete variable domain reads KAGVTQTPRYLIKTRGQQVTLSCSPISGHRSVSWYQQTPGQGLQFLFEYFSETQRNKGNFPGRFSGRQFSNSRSEMNVSTLELGDSALYLCASSLDGGLGRETQYFGPGTRLLVL.

The V call is TRBV6-6, the J call TRBJ2-5; TRBD1 matches 8 bases. Gene TRBJ2-7 matches the end of the DNA better, so the J call may be wrong. The CDR3 sequence is 16 residues long. Germline V gives CDR1 MNHNY, CDR2 SVGAGI (reference sequence). The CDR3 spells CASSYPAGQGSYEQYF. CDR3 sequence (DNA): TGTGCCAGCAGTTACCCGGCCGGACAGGGTTCCTACGAGCAGTACTTC.

The V call is TRBV2, the J call TRBJ2-1, with D maybe TRBD1 (6 bases). V gave up 0 bases and J gave up 4 bases, with 16 bases separating them. Germline V lookup: CDR1 SNHLY, CDR2 FYNNEI. CDR3 size: 17 residues. CDR3 DNA: TGTGCCAGCAGTGAAGCTGGGCCCGGGACAACGTACAATGAGCAGTTCTTC. It codes for CASSEAGPGTTYNEQFF.

The chain links TRBV4-2 to TRBJ2-3, with 10 bases lining up with TRBD2. The germline gives CDR1 LGHNA, CDR2 YNFKEQ. The J segment lost 3 bases and the V segment lost 1 base, leaving 7 bases of the junction unmatched. This CDR3 has 17 residues. DNA for the CDR3: TGTGCCAGCAGCCAAGTTGGCGCTAGCGGGGGTACAGATACGCAGTATTTT. Translation gives CASSQVGASGGTDTQYF.

This clone has just one count. This chain uses TRBV15 with TRBJ2-7, with D maybe TRBD2 (6 bases). The germline V gene has CDR1 LNHNV and CDR2 YYDKDF (reference sequence). The CDR3 has 14 amino acids. V was trimmed by 2 bases and J by 1 base, leaving 9 bases between them. This CDR3 is CATSRREPSYEQYF. Here the CDR3 DNA reads TGTGCCACCAGCAGACGGGAGCCGTCCTACGAGCAGTACTTC.

The chain employs TRBV7-8 and TRBJ1-1, with 7 bases aligning to TRBD1. The germline gives CDR1 SGHVS, CDR2 FQNEAQ. The ends lost 5 bases at V and 4 bases at J; junction bases unmatched: 7. The CDR3 is 14 residues long. The CDR3 spells CASSTGTAGTEAFF. CDR3 nucleotide sequence: TGTGCCAGCAGCACAGGGACAGCCGGCACTGAAGCTTTCTTT.

The chain uses TRBV18 and TRBJ1-6; 7 bases are a match to TRBD1. Trimming took 5 bases from V and 7 from J; bases not matched to a gene: 8. CDR1 KGHSH and CDR2 LQKENI come from the germline V gene. The CDR3 consists of 15 residues. In DNA form, the CDR3 reads TGTGCCAGCTCAGCACTAGGGGGCGAGAATTCACCCCTCCACTTT. It codes for CASSALGGENSPLHF. Full variable domain (missing parts from reference TRBV18 and TRBJ1-6): NAGVMQNPRHLVRRRGQEARLRCSPMKGHSHVYWYRQLPEEGLKFMVYLQKENIIDESGMPKERFSAEFPKEGPSILRIQQVVRGDSAAYFCASSALGGENSPLHFGNGTRLTVT.

This clone was counted only a few times. V usage is TRBV15 and J usage is TRBJ2-1; TRBD2 matches at 10 bases. The V gene's germline CDR1 is LNHNV and CDR2 YYDKDF (reference sequence). CDR3 length: 16 residues. V lost 1 base, J lost 6 bases, and 6 bases stayed unmatched. CDR3 in amino acids: CATSRGAAGGVNEQFF. The DNA for the CDR3 is TGTGCCACCAGCAGAGGGGCAGCGGGGGGGGTCAATGAGCAGTTCTTC.

The DNA for the CDR3 is TGTGCCATCAGTGGAAGCAGACACGACTACAATGAGCAGTTCTTC. Its protein is CAISGSRHDYNEQFF. This sequence joins TRBV10-3 and TRBJ2-1, with no clear D. Trimming removed 4 bases at V and 3 bases at J, with 13 bases between. The germline V gene encodes CDR1 ENHRY and CDR2 SYGVKD. The CDR3 consists of 15 residues.

The J gene is TRBJ1-4, the V gene TRBV5-6, with D unresolved. Germline assignment: CDR1 SGHDT and CDR2 YYEEEE. Trimming removed 3 bases at V and 7 bases at J, with 16 bases between. This CDR3 has 15 residues. CDR3 loop: CASSSLIKGSEKLFF. The CDR3 nucleotides read TGTGCCAGCAGCTCGTTAATTAAAGGGAGTGAAAAACTGTTTTTT.

V gene TRBV5-1 combines with J gene TRBJ2-2; D is perhaps TRBD1 (6 bases). Germline CDR1 reads SGHRS; CDR2 reads YFSETQ. This CDR3 contains 17 residues. The V end was cut by 4 bases, the J end by 0 bases, with 16 bases between. The CDR3 spells CASSLTPGHSNTGELFF. The CDR3 nucleotides read TGCGCCAGCAGCCTTACCCCGGGACATTCGAACACCGGGGAGCTGTTTTTT.

This clone was counted only a few times. J is TRBJ2-7 and V is TRBV5-1; TRBD1 might be the D (6 bases). The CDR3 totals 14 residues. Germline CDR1 SGHRS, CDR2 YFSETQ. The V end lost 2 bases, the J end lost 5 bases, and 14 bases lay between the germline ends. The CDR3 is CASSFQGNVDEQYF. The CDR3 nucleotides read TGCGCCAGCAGCTTCCAGGGGAATGTGGACGAGCAGTACTTC. The complete variable domain, with remaining parts taken from reference TRBV5-1 and TRBJ2-7, reads KAGVTQTPRYLIKTRGQQVTLSCSPISGHRSVSWYQQTPGQGLQFLFEYFSETQRNKGNFPGRFSGRQFSNSRSEMNVSTLELGDSALYLCASSFQGNVDEQYFGPGTRLTVT.

V is TRBV10-2 and J is TRBJ2-5; tentatively, D is TRBD1 (6 bases). Between the trimmed V and J ends, which lost 6 bases and 2 bases, there was a span of 16 bases. This CDR3 comprises 15 residues. Germline V gene lookup returns CDR1 WSHSY and CDR2 SAAADI. As DNA, the CDR3 is TGCGCCAGCAGCCCCGACAGGCGGAGGCAAGAGACCCAGTACTTC. Its protein product is CASSPDRRRQETQYF.

Worth noting for this clone: The same CDR3 also results from other DNA sequences found in this sample. The V call is TRBV5-1, the J call TRBJ1-5, with D unclear. V shed 0 bases and J shed 4 bases, with 5 bases lying between them. Germline CDR1 SGHRS, CDR2 YFSETQ. This CDR3 contains 13 residues. This CDR3 is CASSLDRNQPQHF. The DNA for the CDR3 is TGCGCCAGCAGCTTGGACAGAAATCAGCCCCAGCATTTT.

The V gene is TRBV11-2, the J gene TRBJ2-3, with 7 bases fitting TRBD1. With V trimmed by 5 bases and J by 3 bases, 2 bases remained unmatched. This CDR3 has 13 amino acids. Germline-derived CDR1 and CDR2 are SGHAT and FQNNGV. CDR3 amino acids: CASSHRGTDTQYF. The CDR3 nucleotides read TGTGCCAGCAGCCACAGGGGAACAGATACGCAGTATTTT.

Worth noting for this clone: An end of the junction does not agree with germline; a read error may underlie this. The rearrangement uses TRBV6-1 and TRBJ1-1; TRBD1 might be the D (6 bases). This CDR3 is built from 14 residues. Per germline, CDR1 MNHNS and CDR2 SASEGT. CDR3 sequence: CASRDRTPGTEAFF. The CDR3 DNA reads as TGTGCCAGCCGTGACAGGACCCCGGGGACTGAAGCTTTCTTT.